These 19 T cell receptor beta chains originate from one sample sequenced in a study of OX40 agonist ivuxolimab in advanced cancers. Receptors were amplified or captured by the immunoSEQ multiplex PCR assay. The immuneACCESS repertoire file appears here via TCRdb, limited to in-frame rearrangements. These files lack a portion of the clones; in checked studies, under half of the deficit traces to unresolved V genes, and the cause of the others is not known. The sample table records fewer than 85,000 clones; 80% to 90% of these occur just once. The top ten clonotypes cover approximately 11% of the sample. Here the sequenced sample was CD4+ or CD8+ T cells sorted from blood, taken in a trial of the OX40 agonist ivuxolimab. These receptors were obtained from an adult with an advanced solid tumor such as melanoma, head and neck, liver or kidney cancer.

The chain's CDR3 is CASKFQAGGSLETQYF. Written as DNA, the CDR3 is TGTGCCAGCAAGTTCCAGGCAGGGGGTTCGTTGGAGACCCAGTACTTC. The chain links TRBV27 to TRBJ2-5; 7 bases line up with TRBD1. Germline CDR1 MNHEY, CDR2 SMNVEV (reference sequence). The CDR3 covers 16 residues. V lost 7 bases to trimming and J lost 5 bases; unmatched junction nucleotides: 16.

The chain couples TRBV6-5 to TRBJ1-2; possible D gene TRBD1, 6 bases. Per germline, CDR1 MNHEY and CDR2 SVGAGI. Deletions cut 5 bases from V and 1 base from J, with 8 bases between. The CDR3 length is 13 residues. The CDR3 loop is CASSTGFNYGYTF. The CDR3 nucleotides read TGTGCCAGCAGTACAGGGTTTAACTATGGCTACACCTTC.

This chain joins TRBV29-1 and TRBJ2-1; 14 bases agree with TRBD2. J lost 7 bases, V lost 1 base, and 0 bases had no gene match. The CDR3 spans 14 residues. Germline-derived CDR1 and CDR2 are SQVTM and ANQGSEA. The CDR3 here is CSVEGTSGGNEQFF. The CDR3 bases are TGCAGCGTTGAAGGGACTAGCGGGGGGAATGAGCAGTTCTTC.

This clone occurred once. DNA for the CDR3: TGTGCCAGCAAGCTGTTAGCGGGAGTCCACGAGCAGTACTTC. The encoded protein is CASKLLAGVHEQYF. V and J are TRBV6-6 and TRBJ2-7; TRBD2 matches 9 bases. Trimming at V came to 7 bases and at J to 5 bases, leaving 9 bases not matched to a gene. This CDR3 has 14 residues. Germline V gives CDR1 MNHNY, CDR2 SVGAGI (reference sequence).

The chain combines TRBV30 with TRBJ2-1; D remains ambiguous. The V and J ends lost 2 bases and 6 bases respectively, with 20 bases between them. CDR1 GTSNPN and CDR2 SVGIG come from the germline V gene (reference sequence). The CDR3 contains 16 residues. The CDR3 region is CAWSRKAKYRSNEQFF. In DNA, the CDR3 is TGTGCCTGGAGTAGGAAGGCCAAATACCGATCCAATGAGCAGTTCTTC.

The CDR3 sequence: CASSGSPARTSPDEQFF. Here the CDR3 DNA reads TGTGCCAGCAGCGGTTCTCCCGCCCGGACTAGCCCCGATGAGCAGTTCTTC. The rearrangement joins TRBV9 to TRBJ2-1; 8 positions match TRBD2. The CDR3 is made up of 17 amino acids. With V trimmed by 3 bases and J by 8 bases, 16 bases remained unmatched. Germline CDR1 reads SGDLS; CDR2 reads YYNGEE. Full variable domain (remainder filled in from reference TRBV9 and TRBJ2-1): DSGVTQTPKHLITATGQRVTLRCSPRSGDLSVYWYQQSLDQGLQFLIQYYNGEERAKGNILERFSAQQFPDLHSELNLSSLELGDSALYFCASSGSPARTSPDEQFFGPGTRLTVL.

There are a few counts of this clone. The V and J genes are TRBV19 and TRBJ2-7; D is undetermined. The germline V gene has CDR1 LNHDA and CDR2 SQIVND (reference sequence). V shed 3 bases and J shed 3 bases, with 12 bases lying between them. This CDR3 is built from 14 residues. The CDR3 is CASSISGPYYEQYF. CDR3 DNA sequence: TGTGCCAGTAGTATTTCCGGACCCTACTACGAGCAGTACTTC.

V and J are TRBV7-8 and TRBJ2-7; D perhaps matches TRBD1 (6 bases). Germline-derived CDR1 and CDR2 are SGHVS and FQNEAQ. The length of the CDR3 is 14 residues. The V end lost 2 bases, the J end lost 3 bases, and 11 bases lay between the germline ends. The CDR3 loop is CASSLRTANYEQYF. The CDR3 DNA sequence: TGTGCCAGCAGCTTAAGGACAGCAAACTACGAGCAGTACTTC.

The chain carries TRBV7-9 and TRBJ2-2; 9 bases are shared with TRBD1. The germline V gene encodes CDR1 SEHNR and CDR2 FQNEAQ (reference sequence). The CDR3 contains 14 residues. V lost 7 bases to trimming and J lost 4 bases; unmatched junction nucleotides: 4. The DNA for the CDR3 is TGTGCCAGCATCTGGACAGGGGCCACCGGGGAGCTGTTTTTT. As protein: CASIWTGATGELFF.

The chain combines TRBV28 with TRBJ2-7; no clear D gene. Germline V gene lookup returns CDR1 MDHEN and CDR2 SYDVKM. The CDR3 has 11 residues. Trimming took 6 bases from V and 9 from J, leaving 12 bases between them. The CDR3 DNA reads TGTGCCAGCAGAACCGACCGTGCGCAGTACTTC. This encodes CASRTDRAQYF.

This clone has only a few counts. The CDR3 nucleotides read TGTGCCAGCAGCCGCCGGGGGGAGGTAGAGCAGTTCTTC. This sequence encodes CASSRRGEVEQFF. This chain connects TRBV5-8 to TRBJ2-1, with 7 bases that match TRBD2. From germline, CDR1 is SGHTS and CDR2 YDEGEE. The CDR3 length is 13 residues. The V segment lost 4 bases and the J segment 10 bases; nucleotides outside the gene matches: 8.

The chain carries TRBV2 and TRBJ2-1; 16 bases are a match to TRBD2. The V segment lost 6 bases and the J segment 6 bases; nucleotides outside the gene matches: 5. The germline gives CDR1 SNHLY, CDR2 FYNNEI. This CDR3 region has 16 residues. CDR3 coding DNA: TGTGCCAGCAGGGGGACTAGCGGGAGGGCCCTCAATGAGCAGTTCTTC. It is translated as CASRGTSGRALNEQFF.

The chain uses TRBV6-5 and TRBJ2-2; tentatively, D is TRBD2 (5 bases). From germline, CDR1 is MNHEY and CDR2 SVGAGI. The CDR3 spans 16 residues. V was cut by 3 bases and J by 4 bases, with 15 bases left in between. The chain's CDR3 is CASSYLPQRGTGELFF. In DNA, the CDR3 is TGTGCCAGCAGTTATCTTCCACAACGGGGCACCGGGGAGCTGTTTTTT.

The count of this clone is one. The chain employs TRBV1 and TRBJ2-7; the table gives TRBD2 as D, unverified against the DNA. TRBV1 is a pseudogene segment. The CDR3 runs 16 residues. The DNA of the CDR3 is TGCACCAGCAGCCAACATTCCCCGCGGGGGGGCGGGGAGCAGTACTTC. This gives the protein CTSSQHSPRGGGEQYF.

This clone was detected only once. The chain carries TRBV7-2 and TRBJ2-7; tentative D call: TRBD1 (5 bases). CDR1 and CDR2 from the germline V gene are SGHTA and FQGNSA. The CDR3 sequence is 14 residues long. With 0 bases removed from V and 0 bases from J, the gap between germline ends came to 6 bases. CDR3 in DNA: TGTGCCAGCAGCTTAGCCGACAGCTCCTACGAGCAGTACTTC. It translates to CASSLADSSYEQYF.

The chain recombines TRBV19 with TRBJ1-4; D call uncertain. The V gene lost 7 bases and the J gene lost 1 base, with 22 bases spanning the gap. There are 18 residues in the CDR3. Per the germline V gene, CDR1 is LNHDA and CDR2 is SQIVND (reference sequence). Here the CDR3 DNA reads TGTGCCAGTACCACGGTTGGCACCCAATTTGGAACTAATGAAAAACTGTTTTTT. Protein product: CASTTVGTQFGTNEKLFF.

V usage is TRBV6-1 and J usage is TRBJ2-2, with D perhaps TRBD1 (5 bases). Looked up from germline, CDR1 is MNHNS and CDR2 is SASEGT. V was clipped by 6 bases and J by 3 bases, with 8 bases between them. The CDR3 runs to 13 residues. The CDR3 DNA reads as TGTGCCAGCAGGGGGCCTGACACCGGGGAGCTGTTTTTT. It is translated as CASRGPDTGELFF.

The V and J genes are TRBV7-9 and TRBJ1-4; D unresolved. The CDR3 totals 15 residues. The V end was cut by 2 bases, the J end by 8 bases, with 15 bases between. CDR1 and CDR2 (germline): SEHNR, FQNEAQ (reference sequence). The CDR3 here is CASSLIRSSLEKLFF. CDR3 sequence (DNA): TGTGCCAGCAGCTTAATCCGATCCAGTCTCGAAAAACTGTTTTTT.

The rearrangement joins TRBV30 to TRBJ2-7; D is uncertain. The CDR3 spans 15 residues. CDR1 is GTSNPN, CDR2 SVGIG, per germline (reference sequence). Trimming removed 0 bases from V and 0 bases from J, with 12 bases in between. The CDR3 is CAWSVLGKFSYEQYF. DNA for the CDR3: TGTGCCTGGAGTGTACTGGGAAAATTCTCCTACGAGCAGTACTTC.